The 2 T cell receptor beta chains given below trace back to one sample, sequenced in a study of blood T cell repertoires in COVID-19. Generated by immunoSEQ multiplex PCR, the TCRdb table keeps only in-frame clones and is missing some. In the table there are approximately 210,000 clones, 88% of which are singletons. Sequencing used PBMCs or T cells enriched from blood (not recorded which). These receptors came from a woman between 45 and 60 years old with acute COVID-19.

This sequence joins TRBV5-6 and TRBJ2-1; tentative D call: TRBD2 (5 bases). The germline gives CDR1 SGHDT, CDR2 YYEEEE. This CDR3 contains 16 residues. Trimming cost V 4 bases and J 5 bases, with 19 bases left between them. CDR3 in amino acids: CASSITRVVWNNEQFF. CDR3 coding DNA: TGTGCCAGCAGCATCACTAGGGTTGTGTGGAACAATGAGCAGTTCTTC.

The chain has TRBV5-1 and TRBJ1-1; no reliable D call. Germline V gene data show CDR1 as SGHRS and CDR2 as YFSETQ. This CDR3 comprises 12 residues. V lost 0 bases, J lost 6 bases, and 6 bases lay in between. This CDR3 is CASSLVGPEAFF. The CDR3 DNA sequence: TGCGCCAGCAGCTTGGTGGGCCCTGAAGCTTTCTTT.